Listed below are T cell receptor beta chains from one sample, sequenced in a study of cytomegalovirus exposure and HLA in healthy donors. The table came from immunoSEQ multiplex PCR; TCRdb's copy has only in-frame clones and leaves some out. Of about 120,000 clones in the sample, approximately 79% were seen once. Specimen: PBMCs. Receptors originate from a man aged 25 to 40 in good health and CMV-seronegative. The conserved cysteine and the conserved F or W are not part of the CDR3 here.

J: TRBJ2-7; length: 13; V: TRBV5-1; CDR3: VSSLSGAPLYEQY
J: TRBJ1-1; length: 12; V: TRBV28; CDR3: ASLNPGGPTEAF
J: TRBJ1-2; length: 13; V: TRBV7-6; CDR3: ASSLEAGTYYGYT
J: TRBJ2-3; length: 14; V: TRBV9; CDR3: ASSVYASGGADTQY
J: TRBJ2-1; length: 12; V: TRBV9; CDR3: ASSVSGGVVEQF
J: TRBJ2-1; length: 13; V: TRBV18; CDR3: ASSLNRDRGNEQF
J: TRBJ2-1; length: 10; V: TRBV18; CDR3: ASSPGAAGGI
J: TRBJ2-1; length: 11; V: TRBV6-4; CDR3: ASSDSDRDEQF
J: TRBJ1-2; length: 12; V: TRBV19; CDR3: ASSIPQGARGYT
J: TRBJ1-1; length: 10; V: TRBV6-5; CDR3: ASSHPNTEAF
J: TRBJ2-6; length: 16; V: TRBV19; CDR3: ASSPRDRGVSGANGLT
J: TRBJ1-3; length: 16; V: TRBV5-1; CDR3: ASSARAGTGGSGNTIY
J: TRBJ2-7; length: 10; V: TRBV28; CDR3: ASSLDRGEQY
J: TRBJ1-2; length: 12; V: TRBV6-6; CDR3: ASSGRGLGYGYT
J: TRBJ1-4; length: 15; V: TRBV7-6; CDR3: ASSLGMAGQVNEKLF
J: TRBJ2-3; length: 14; V: TRBV9; CDR3: ASSVGPSPRTDTQY
J: TRBJ2-7; length: 10; V: TRBV7-9; CDR3: ASSFRVNEQY
J: TRBJ1-2; length: 13; V: TRBV5-4; CDR3: ASSLVETSSYGYT
J: TRBJ2-6; length: 17; V: TRBV7-9; CDR3: ASSHLPGQGIPGANGLT
J: TRBJ2-7; length: 11; V: TRBV6-5; CDR3: ASLDRRTYEQY
J: TRBJ2-3; length: 11; V: TRBV30; CDR3: ASERGAGDTQY
J: TRBJ1-2; length: 11; V: TRBV19; CDR3: ASRDRTNYGYT